This TCR beta chain was recorded in a study of beta chain features in type 1 diabetes. Across the study: Healthy donors and patients showed comparable age, gender and cell yields. Study-level points and caveats: Unsettled here was the matter of whether HLA type influences TCRB rearrangement.

On this clone: Its target is unknown.

Trimming at V came to 3 bases and at J to 1 base, leaving 5 bases not matched to a gene. In germline, CDR1 is KGHSH, CDR2 LQKENI. This CDR3 is built from 15 residues. As every portion of the isolated RNA was reverse transcribed, the sequencing read expressed TCRB transcripts. This table comes from immunoSEQ multiplex PCR, and its TCRdb copy is limited to in-frame clones, with some not included. The sample has about 330,000 clones; approximately 11% are singletons. Populations obtained by sorting all exceeded 95% purity. This receptor was obtained from a woman aged 25 to 39 in good health. The chain uses TRBV18 and TRBJ2-5, with 7 bases aligning to TRBD2. Sequenced sample: naive CD4+ T cells from blood. CDR3: CASSPAGTIQETQYF. Here the CDR3 DNA reads TGTGCCAGCTCACCTGCCGGGACTATCCAAGAGACCCAGTACTTC.